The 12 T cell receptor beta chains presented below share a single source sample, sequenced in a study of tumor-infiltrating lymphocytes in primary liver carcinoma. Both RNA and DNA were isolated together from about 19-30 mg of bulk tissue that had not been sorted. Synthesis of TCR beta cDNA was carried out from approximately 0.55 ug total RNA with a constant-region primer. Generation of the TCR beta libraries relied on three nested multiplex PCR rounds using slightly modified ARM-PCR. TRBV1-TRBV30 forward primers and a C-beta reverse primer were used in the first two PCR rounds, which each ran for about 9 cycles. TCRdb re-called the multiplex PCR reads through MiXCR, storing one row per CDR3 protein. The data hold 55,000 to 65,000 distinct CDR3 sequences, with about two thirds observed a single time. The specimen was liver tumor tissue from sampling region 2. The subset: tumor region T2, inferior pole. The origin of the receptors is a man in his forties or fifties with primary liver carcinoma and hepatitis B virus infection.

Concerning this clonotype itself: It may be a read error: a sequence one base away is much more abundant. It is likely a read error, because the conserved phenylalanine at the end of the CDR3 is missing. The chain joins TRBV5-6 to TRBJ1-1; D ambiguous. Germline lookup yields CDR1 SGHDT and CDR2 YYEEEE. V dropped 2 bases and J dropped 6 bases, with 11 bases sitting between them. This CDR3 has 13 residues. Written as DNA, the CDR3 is TGTGCCAGCAGCTTTTCGGGTCGACCTGAAGCTTTCTTA. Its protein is CASSFSGRPEAFL.

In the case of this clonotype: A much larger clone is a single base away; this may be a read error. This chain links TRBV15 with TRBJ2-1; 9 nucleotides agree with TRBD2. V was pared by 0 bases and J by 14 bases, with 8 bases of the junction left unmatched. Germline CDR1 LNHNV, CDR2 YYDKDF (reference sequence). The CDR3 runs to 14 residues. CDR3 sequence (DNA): TGTGCCACCAGCAGAGACCTAGCGGGGACAAAGGAGTTCTTC. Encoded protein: CATSRDLAGTKEFF.

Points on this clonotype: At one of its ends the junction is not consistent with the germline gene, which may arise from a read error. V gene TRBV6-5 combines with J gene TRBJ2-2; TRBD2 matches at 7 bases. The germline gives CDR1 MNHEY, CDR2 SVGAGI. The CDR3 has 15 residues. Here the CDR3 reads CASRLTSVHTGELLF. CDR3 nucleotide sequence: TGTGCCAGCAGGTTAACTAGCGTACACACCGGGGAACTGTTATTT.

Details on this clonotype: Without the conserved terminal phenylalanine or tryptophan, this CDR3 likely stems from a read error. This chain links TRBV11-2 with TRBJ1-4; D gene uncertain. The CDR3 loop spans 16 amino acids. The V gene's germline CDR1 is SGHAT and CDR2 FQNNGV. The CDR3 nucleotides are TGTGCCAACAGCAAGACTCCGAGAGGAACAAATGAAAAACTGTTTTGT. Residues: CANSKTPRGTNEKLFC.

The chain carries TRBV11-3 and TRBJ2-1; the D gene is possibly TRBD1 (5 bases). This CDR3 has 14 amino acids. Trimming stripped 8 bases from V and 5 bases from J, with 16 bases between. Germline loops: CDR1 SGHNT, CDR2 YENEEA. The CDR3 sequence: CASGIGVSNNEQFF. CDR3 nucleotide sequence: TGTGCCAGCGGCATAGGGGTCAGCAACAATGAGCAGTTCTTC. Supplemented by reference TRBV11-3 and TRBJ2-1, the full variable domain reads EAGVVQSPRYKIIEKKQPVAFWCNPISGHNTLYWYLQNLGQGPELLIRYENEEAVDDSQLPKDRFSAERLKGVDSTLKIQPAELGDSAVYLCASGIGVSNNEQFFGPGTRLTVL.

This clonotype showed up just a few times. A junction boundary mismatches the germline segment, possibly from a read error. The CDR3 spells CSVGLAGGFYHEQFF. Written as DNA, the CDR3 is TGCAGCGTTGGGCTAGCGGGAGGGTTCTACCATGAGCAGTTCTTC. The rearrangement links TRBV29-1 to TRBJ2-1; 12 nucleotides line up with TRBD2. CDR3 length: 15 residues. Germline CDR1 SQVTM, CDR2 ANQGSEA.

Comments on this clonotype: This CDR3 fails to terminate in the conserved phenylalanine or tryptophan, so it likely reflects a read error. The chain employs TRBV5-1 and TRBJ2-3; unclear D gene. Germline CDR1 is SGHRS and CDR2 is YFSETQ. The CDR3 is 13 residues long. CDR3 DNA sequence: TGCGCCAGCATCTTGTCTCAAATAGATACGCAGTATCTT. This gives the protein CASILSQIDTQYL.

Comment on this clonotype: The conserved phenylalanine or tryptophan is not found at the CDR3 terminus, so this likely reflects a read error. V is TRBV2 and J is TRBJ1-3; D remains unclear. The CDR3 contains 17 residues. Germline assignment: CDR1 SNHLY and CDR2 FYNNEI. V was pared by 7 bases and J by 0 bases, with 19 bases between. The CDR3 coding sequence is TGTGCCAGCAACGGAGTTCCAGGCTTTGACTCTGGAAACACCATATATTAT. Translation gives CASNGVPGFDSGNTIYY.

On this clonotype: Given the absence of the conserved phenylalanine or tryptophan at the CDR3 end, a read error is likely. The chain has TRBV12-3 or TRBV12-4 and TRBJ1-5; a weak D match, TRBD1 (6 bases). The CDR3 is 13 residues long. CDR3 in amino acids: CVSRDRKNQPQHL. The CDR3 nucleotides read TGTGTCAGCAGAGACAGGAAGAATCAGCCCCAGCATCTT.

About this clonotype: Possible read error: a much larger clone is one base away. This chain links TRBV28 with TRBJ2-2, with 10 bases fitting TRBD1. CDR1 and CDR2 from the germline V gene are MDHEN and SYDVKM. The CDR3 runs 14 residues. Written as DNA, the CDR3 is TGTGCCAGCAGCCTGACAGGGGGCACCCGGGAGCTGTTTTTT. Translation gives CASSLTGGTRELFF.

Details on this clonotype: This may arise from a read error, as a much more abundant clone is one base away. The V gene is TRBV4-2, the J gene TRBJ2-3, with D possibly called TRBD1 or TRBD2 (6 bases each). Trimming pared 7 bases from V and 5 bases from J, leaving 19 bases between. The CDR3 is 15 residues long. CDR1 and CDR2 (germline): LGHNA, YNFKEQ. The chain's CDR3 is CASTLEGGGGDTQYF. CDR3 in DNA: TGTGCCAGCACCCTTGAGGGGGGAGGAGGAGATACGCAGTATTTT.

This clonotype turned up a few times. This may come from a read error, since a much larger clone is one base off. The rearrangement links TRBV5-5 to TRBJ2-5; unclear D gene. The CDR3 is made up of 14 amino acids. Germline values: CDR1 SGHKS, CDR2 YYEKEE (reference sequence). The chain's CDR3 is CVSSMRTGKETQYF. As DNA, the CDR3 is TGTGTCAGCAGCATGAGGACGGGCAAAGAGACCCAGTACTTC.